A selection of T cell receptor beta chains follows, all from one sample in a study of blood T cells in healthy people across ages. TCRdb reanalysed the 5' RACE reads using MiXCR and keeps one entry per CDR3 protein. The sample lists over 950,000 distinct CDR3 sequences, roughly two fifths occurring once. The sequenced sample consisted of blood. The source of these receptors is a man aged 18 to 30 in good health. Both conserved end residues are trimmed from each CDR3. The order of the fields is D gene, J gene, V gene, CDR3 protein. The D gene is left open where the match is weak.

TRBD1 | TRBJ2-6 | TRBV20-1 | SADPGSSRGYSSSGANVLT
. | TRBJ2-1 | TRBV27 | ASSELGVAETQF
TRBD1 | TRBJ1-1 | TRBV27 | ASRMTGDNTEAF
. | TRBJ1-1 | TRBV5-1 | ASSLLGGPEAF
TRBD2 | TRBJ2-7 | TRBV7-3 | ASSDRLAGGYNEQY
. | TRBJ1-2 | TRBV4-2 | ASSQDLGVIYGYT
. | TRBJ2-5 | TRBV2 | ASSEARGIGETQY
TRBD1 | TRBJ1-4 | TRBV4-1 | ASSRSGTANEKLF
TRBD2 | TRBJ2-3 | TRBV20-1 | SARRAGSTDTQY
TRBD1 | TRBJ1-2 | TRBV10-3 | AISESRTGPNYGYT
. | TRBJ2-2 | TRBV11-1 | ASSITMGTGELF
. | TRBJ1-4 | TRBV9 | ASSPAGGVLEKLF
. | TRBJ2-2 | TRBV20-1 | SAHGAPTGELF
TRBD2 | TRBJ2-1 | TRBV27 | ASSLSALAGFEYNEQF
TRBD2 | . | TRBV20-1 | SARMSGLAGFYEQY
. | TRBJ1-1 | TRBV4-3 | ASSQSIVRVGAF
TRBD2 | TRBJ2-1 | TRBV20-1 | SVSVGLAGVDEQF
. | TRBJ1-4 | TRBV4-2 | ASSQTGQSNEKLF
. | TRBJ1-2 | TRBV20-1 | SAEDAYGYT
. | TRBJ1-2 | TRBV29-1 | SVDFGSHGYT
. | TRBJ2-5 | TRBV20-1 | SAQARGYQETQY
. | TRBJ1-2 | TRBV3-1 | ASSQDGGDFGYT
TRBD1 | TRBJ2-3 | TRBV4-1 | ASSQDRDGTGGTQY
. | TRBJ2-3 | TRBV4-3 | ASSQESGVDTQY
. | TRBJ1-3 | TRBV10-3 | AISGTGRPSGNTIY
TRBD2 | TRBJ2-5 | TRBV20-1 | SADGGLAGIPNRETQY
TRBD1 | TRBJ2-1 | TRBV5-1 | ASSFPDDRVSYNEQF
. | TRBJ1-1 | TRBV24-1 | ATSEVGTEAF
. | TRBJ2-3 | TRBV11-3 | ASSREHRDTQY
. | TRBJ1-4 | TRBV12-3/TRBV12-4 | ASSLDDINLGNEKLF
. | TRBJ2-7 | TRBV10-3 | AISENRYEQY
TRBD1 | TRBJ2-7 | TRBV3-1 | ASSQRGQQY
TRBD1 | TRBJ1-4 | TRBV4-1 | ASSQDATGLSNEKLF
. | TRBJ2-2 | TRBV7-6 | ASSLVSKNTGELF
. | TRBJ1-1 | TRBV4-1 | ASSQEGETEAF
. | TRBJ2-1 | TRBV12-3/TRBV12-4 | ASNPSRGEQF
TRBD2 | . | TRBV12-3/TRBV12-4 | TSSRATDQTSGGETQY